The table lists the clone carrying this T cell receptor beta chain with a few counts. Its specificity is unknown. TCR beta libraries were made by quantitative 5'-RACE with molecular barcodes. TCRdb reanalysed the 5' RACE reads using MiXCR and keeps one entry per CDR3 protein. The table lists about 30,000 distinct CDR3 sequences, 5.3% of them singletons. CDR3 length: 15 amino acids. Germline-derived CDR1 and CDR2 are SGDLS and YYNGEE. V was shortened by 4 bases and J by 4 bases, with 17 bases between the two germline ends. The record originates from a study of CD8 T cells in ankylosing spondylitis. Whole-study findings and limits: A TCR beta motif of several highly homologous variants seemed to mark ankylosing spondylitis blood. Reactive arthritis synovial fluid and blood were previously reported to contain some motif variants. From matched ankylosing spondylitis synovial fluid, disease-linked clones were reportedly recovered at significantly enriched levels.

The sample consisted of blood, either unsorted or a sorted T cell fraction (not recorded which). The receptor's source is a female donor with ankylosing spondylitis or in good health (not recorded which). The chain uses TRBV9 and TRBJ2-5; D perhaps matches TRBD2 (6 bases). CDR3 amino acids: CASSSLAQGRETQYF. In nucleotides, the CDR3 is TGTGCCAGCAGCTCCCTAGCGCAGGGTCGAGAGACCCAGTACTTC. Full variable domain (missing parts from reference TRBV9 and TRBJ2-5): DSGVTQTPKHLITATGQRVTLRCSPRSGDLSVYWYQQSLDQGLQFLIQYYNGEERAKGNILERFSAQQFPDLHSELNLSSLELGDSALYFCASSSLAQGRETQYFGPGTRLLVL.